Below are 24 T cell receptor beta chains sequenced from a single sample in a study of human T cells and chemical hapten exposure. The time point is: patch test 2, 6 weeks after DPC sensitization. The sample's treatment: therapeutic diphenylcyclopropenone sensitization with weekly scalp DPC. Via MiXCR, TCRdb re-called the RACE reads, giving one row per CDR3 protein. The data show over 100,000 distinct CDR3 sequences, approximately 8.8% seen once. Sequences were derived from whole blood, sampled in connection with sensitization to the hapten diphenylcyclopropenone (DPC). These receptors originate from a woman aged 40 to 50 with alopecia areata. Some clones in this sample may be carry-over from other donors' samples.

The chain combines TRBV9 with TRBJ1-2, with D hard to call. The V gene's germline CDR1 is SGDLS and CDR2 YYNGEE. V was cut by 2 bases and J by 3 bases, with 8 bases left in between. This CDR3 region has 13 residues. CDR3 coding DNA: TGTGCCAGCAGCGTGGCGGAGGACTATGGCTACACCTTC. This gives the protein CASSVAEDYGYTF.

The table lists this clonotype with many counts. The chain links TRBV7-9 to TRBJ1-2; D is uncertain. The CDR3 is 14 amino acids. CDR1 is SEHNR and CDR2 is FQNEAQ in the germline V gene (reference sequence). Trimming shortened V by 0 bases and J by 8 bases, and 13 bases separated the two germline ends. The CDR3 region is CASSLAGEVGGYTF. The CDR3 nucleotides are TGTGCCAGCAGCTTAGCGGGAGAGGTCGGCGGCTACACCTTC.

This chain links TRBV13 with TRBJ1-1, with D possibly TRBD1 on 5 matching bases. Germline V gene sequence: CDR1 PRHDT, CDR2 FYEKMQ (reference sequence). This CDR3 has 15 amino acids. V lost 5 bases, J lost 1 base, and 14 bases lay in between. CDR3 DNA sequence: TGTGCCAGCAGCCCAGAACCGGGGCGGAACACTGAAGCTTTCTTT. Its translation: CASSPEPGRNTEAFF. The complete variable domain, with remaining parts taken from reference TRBV13 and TRBJ1-1, reads AAGVIQSPRHLIKEKRETATLKCYPIPRHDTVYWYQQGPGQDPQFLISFYEKMQSDKGSIPDRFSAQQFSDYHSELNMSSLELGDSALYFCASSPEPGRNTEAFFGQGTRLTVV.

This clonotype was counted a few times. The chain recombines TRBV7-9 with TRBJ2-5; tentatively, D is TRBD2 (6 bases). Germline values: CDR1 SEHNR, CDR2 FQNEAQ (reference sequence). The CDR3 consists of 14 residues. V shed 2 bases and J shed 3 bases, with 10 bases lying between them. The CDR3 DNA sequence: TGTGCCAGCAGCTTATGGGCGGGGAAAGAGACCCAGTACTTC. Protein product: CASSLWAGKETQYF.

The V and J genes are TRBV10-3 and TRBJ2-7, with 8 bases lining up with TRBD1. After removal of 2 bases from V and 3 bases from J, the junction contained 6 bases not matched to a gene. The CDR3 length is 15 residues. The V gene's germline CDR1 is ENHRY and CDR2 SYGVKD. The CDR3: CAISEGQGTIYEQYF. CDR3 nucleotides: TGTGCCATCAGTGAGGGACAGGGTACGATCTACGAGCAGTACTTC.

This clonotype showed up just a few times. The chain links TRBV12-3 or TRBV12-4 to TRBJ2-1, with TRBD1 as a possible D gene (7 bases). The V and J ends lost 8 bases and 7 bases respectively, with 21 bases between them. This CDR3 is built from 15 residues. CDR3 in amino acids: CASSSHRGAGNEQFF. The CDR3 coding sequence is TGTGCCAGCTCGAGCCACAGGGGCGCGGGGAATGAGCAGTTCTTC.

This clonotype was detected many times. The chain couples TRBV20-1 to TRBJ1-1; 7 nucleotides line up with TRBD1. Germline V CDR1 and CDR2: DFQATT, SNEGSKA (reference sequence). V lost 6 bases to trimming and J lost 5 bases; unmatched junction nucleotides: 6. The CDR3 spans 12 residues. The CDR3 protein is CSAFRGGTEAFF. CDR3 DNA: TGCAGTGCCTTCAGGGGGGGGACTGAAGCTTTCTTT.

This clonotype came up many times. The V call is TRBV3-1, the J call TRBJ2-2; D might be TRBD2 (6 bases). CDR1 LGHDT and CDR2 YNNKEL come from the germline V gene (reference sequence). The CDR3 length is 15 residues. The germline V and J ends were trimmed by 4 bases and 4 bases, with 13 bases remaining between them. The CDR3 reads CASSPPSASTGELFF. The DNA of the CDR3 is TGTGCCAGCAGCCCCCCTAGCGCGTCCACCGGGGAGCTGTTTTTT.

This clonotype was seen only a few times. This chain connects TRBV6-1 to TRBJ1-2; no clear D gene. V was cut by 2 bases and J by 4 bases, with 14 bases left in between. This CDR3 region has 15 residues. Per germline, CDR1 MNHNS and CDR2 SASEGT. In DNA, the CDR3 is TGTGCCAGCAGTGAAAACTCCCGGGCGTCCTATGGCTACACCTTC. Protein product: CASSENSRASYGYTF.

The rearrangement uses TRBV6-6 and TRBJ1-2; weak D call: TRBD1 (6 bases). Germline lookup yields CDR1 MNHNY and CDR2 SVGAGI (reference sequence). V was trimmed by 6 bases and J by 4 bases, leaving 12 bases between them. The CDR3 is 13 residues long. CDR3 sequence reads: CASSFGGAYGYTF. As DNA, the CDR3 is TGTGCCAGCAGCTTCGGGGGCGCCTATGGCTACACCTTC.

This clonotype was counted at least ten times. V gene TRBV12-3 or TRBV12-4 combines with J gene TRBJ1-1; a possible D gene is TRBD1 (5 bases). V shed 2 bases and J shed 0 bases, with 10 bases lying between them. The CDR3 runs to 15 residues. The CDR3 reads CASSLRGDLNTEAFF. In DNA form, the CDR3 reads TGTGCCAGCAGTTTAAGAGGGGATTTGAACACTGAAGCTTTCTTT.

The table lists this clonotype with many counts. The chain recombines TRBV6-2 or TRBV6-3 with TRBJ2-7; 7 bases are shared with TRBD1. The ends lost 5 bases at V and 2 bases at J; junction bases unmatched: 6. The CDR3 is 14 amino acids. CDR1 is MNHEY and CDR2 is SVGEGT in the germline V gene. CDR3 in DNA: TGTGCCAGCAGTCAAGGGGGCAGGCCCTACGAGCAGTACTTC. This encodes CASSQGGRPYEQYF.

This clonotype came up a few times. This chain links TRBV28 with TRBJ1-1, with a tentative D call TRBD1 (5 bases). Trimming pared 5 bases from V and 11 bases from J, leaving 15 bases between. The CDR3 consists of 12 residues. In germline, CDR1 is MDHEN, CDR2 SYDVKM. DNA for the CDR3: TGTGCCAGCAGTACCAACGGGGCACAGGCTTTCTTT. Translation gives CASSTNGAQAFF.

This clonotype was detected ten times or more. This chain connects TRBV28 to TRBJ2-7; no firm D call. CDR1 is MDHEN and CDR2 is SYDVKM in the germline V gene. Trimming removed 2 bases at V and 3 bases at J, with 8 bases between. This CDR3 comprises 13 residues. The CDR3 DNA follows: TGTGCCAGCAGTTTAACCCAGAACTACGAGCAGTACTTC. Translated, it gives CASSLTQNYEQYF. The entire variable domain, with the rest obtained from reference TRBV28 and TRBJ2-7, is as follows: DVKVTQSSRYLVKRTGEKVFLECVQDMDHENMFWYRQDPGLGLRLIYFSYDVKMKEKGDIPEGYSVSREKKERFSLILESASTNQTSMYLCASSLTQNYEQYFGPGTRLTVT.

The V gene is TRBV4-3, the J gene TRBJ2-3; D gene uncertain. CDR3 length equals 17 residues. Trimming shortened V by 1 base and J by 2 bases, and 16 bases separated the two germline ends. Germline CDR1 LGHNA, CDR2 YSLEER. The CDR3 DNA sequence: TGCGCCAGCAGCCAAGTAAGCAGTTTAATAATCACAGATACGCAGTATTTT. This sequence encodes CASSQVSSLIITDTQYF.

This clonotype appeared many times. CDR3 residues: CASTQRNTEAFF. DNA of the CDR3: TGTGCCAGCACCCAAAGAAACACTGAAGCTTTCTTT. The V call is TRBV12-3 or TRBV12-4, the J call TRBJ1-1; D remains unclear. This CDR3 has 12 amino acids. The V end was cut by 7 bases, the J end by 2 bases, with 8 bases between.

The sample holds a few counts of this clonotype. V gene TRBV20-1 combines with J gene TRBJ1-4; D is unclear. The V gene lost 0 bases and the J gene lost 6 bases, with 11 bases spanning the gap. The CDR3 runs to 14 residues. CDR1 and CDR2 (germline): DFQATT, SNEGSKA (reference sequence). CDR3 amino acids: CSARDHQGDEKLFF. The CDR3 nucleotides read TGCAGTGCTAGAGATCACCAAGGAGATGAAAAACTGTTTTTT.

The chain employs TRBV18 and TRBJ2-7; no definite D call. The germline gives CDR1 KGHSH, CDR2 LQKENI. CDR3 length equals 13 residues. V gave up 6 bases and J gave up 2 bases, with 11 bases separating them. Here the CDR3 reads CASSPTTPYEQYF. The CDR3 DNA reads as TGTGCCAGCTCCCCCACAACCCCCTACGAGCAGTACTTC.

This clonotype turned up a few times. V gene TRBV18 combines with J gene TRBJ2-7; D remains unclear. Germline CDR1 and CDR2: KGHSH and LQKENI. The CDR3 is 13 residues long. V was cut by 6 bases and J by 1 base, with 10 bases left in between. The CDR3 here is CASSGNSSYEQYF. CDR3 nucleotide sequence: TGTGCCAGCTCGGGAAACAGTTCCTACGAGCAGTACTTC.

This clonotype was found a few times. The gene calls are TRBV29-1 and TRBJ1-2; no reliable D call. V lost 3 bases, J lost 0 bases, and 11 bases lay in between. Germline loops: CDR1 SQVTM, CDR2 ANQGSEA. The CDR3 has 14 amino acids. CDR3 sequence reads: CSVDRSVTNYGYTF. The CDR3 coding sequence is TGCAGCGTTGACCGGTCGGTAACTAACTATGGCTACACCTTC.

This chain uses TRBV11-2 with TRBJ2-5; TRBD1 matches at 7 bases. The germline gives CDR1 SGHAT, CDR2 FQNNGV. The CDR3 loop spans 14 amino acids. The junction had 8 bases not matched to a gene; V was cut back by 5 bases and J by 5 bases. This CDR3 is CASSVRQGAETQYF. The CDR3 DNA reads as TGTGCCAGCAGCGTCCGACAGGGAGCGGAGACCCAGTACTTC.

The rearrangement links TRBV29-1 to TRBJ2-6; no definite D call. Germline assignment: CDR1 SQVTM and CDR2 ANQGSEA. The CDR3 loop spans 14 amino acids. Trimming removed 6 bases at V and 4 bases at J, with 13 bases between. The CDR3 DNA reads as TGCAGCGTCACCCCCCTGTCGGGGGCCAACGTCCTGACTTTC. Translation gives CSVTPLSGANVLTF.

In regard to this clonotype: Mismatch with germline at one junction end may stem from a read error. The CDR3 coding sequence is TGTTCCAGCATCAAGGACAACTACGAGCAGTACTTC. The encoded protein is CSSIKDNYEQYF. The V and J genes are TRBV2 and TRBJ2-7, with TRBD1 as a possible D gene (5 bases). The CDR3 length is 12 residues. From germline, CDR1 is SNHLY and CDR2 FYNNEI.

This chain links TRBV7-8 with TRBJ1-3, with D tentatively TRBD1 (5 bases). The ends were cut back, 7 bases at V and 7 bases at J, with 17 bases in the middle. Germline CDR1 reads SGHVS; CDR2 reads FQNEAQ. This CDR3 comprises 14 residues. DNA for the CDR3: TGTGCCAGCACCTTGGACACACGGCGGAACACCATATATTTT. Translated, it gives CASTLDTRRNTIYF.